Here is one TCR beta chain with its context. Its antigen is not known. Germline V gene data show CDR1 as SQVTM and CDR2 as ANQGSEA. The V end lost 6 bases, the J end lost 11 bases, and 25 bases lay between the germline ends. The CDR3 contains 14 residues. This entry comes from a study of post-analysis software for immune sequencing data. Unique molecular identifiers featured in each of the TCR beta cDNA libraries. Each CDR3 protein is one row after TCRdb ran MiXCR on the PCR reads. The sample lists about 680,000 distinct CDR3 sequences, over 45% occurring once. Regarding the study as a whole: Compared with controls, patients showed significantly lower normalized Chao1 diversity. Comparison of patients with controls showed about 5 TRBV segments more frequent in patients, TRBV5-6, TRBV5-1 and TRBV20-1 among them. F measure grouped same-batch samples tightly together.

The chain has TRBV29-1 and TRBJ2-5; D may be TRBD1 or TRBD2 (5 bases each). The sequenced material came from blood. This TCR was recovered from a girl under 10 years old with multiple sclerosis. This CDR3 reads CSVLRDEVVEEQYF. CDR3 DNA sequence: TGCAGCGTACTGAGGGACGAAGTTGTGGAAGAGCAGTACTTC.